The 21 T cell receptor beta chains below were found in one sample sequenced in a study of post-analysis software for immune sequencing data (dated by TCRdb to between 2014 and 2016). General findings and caveats noted by the study authors: Patients showed significantly higher frequencies than controls for roughly five TRBV segments, among them TRBV5-6, TRBV5-1 and TRBV20-1.

Antigens for these TCRs are unknown. The library was produced with PCR. Reads for this sample came from an Illumina HiSeq 2500. To reduce PCR and sequencing biases, unique molecular identifiers were built into the TCR beta cDNA libraries. Starting from the raw public reads, TCRdb applied fastp trimming at Q25, assembled clones with MiXCR and retained in-frame beta chains. Rows matching on CDR3 protein sequence are summarized as one entry with the most common DNA and genes. Present in this sample are under 650,000 distinct CDR3 sequences, about 44% of which were seen just once. The ten most abundant clones make up more than 1.5% of the sample. Sequencing used blood. Every receptor here comes from a girl between 5 and 17 years old with multiple sclerosis.

The rearrangement uses TRBV5-1 and TRBJ2-1; 9 bases line up with TRBD1. Per the germline V gene, CDR1 is SGHRS and CDR2 is YFSETQ. The CDR3 has 14 amino acids. After removal of 4 bases from V and 7 bases from J, the junction contained 6 bases not matched to a gene. The CDR3 coding sequence is TGCGCCAGCAGCGCGGGGGACAGGGCAAATGAGCAGTTCTTC. Amino acids: CASSAGDRANEQFF.

The chain couples TRBV7-9 to TRBJ2-1; tentatively, D is TRBD2 (6 bases). The germline V gene encodes CDR1 SEHNR and CDR2 FQNEAQ (reference sequence). This CDR3 contains 15 residues. Deletions cut 5 bases from V and 12 bases from J, with 23 bases between. CDR3 sequence reads: CASSLRDSLYQGQFF. CDR3 nucleotides: TGTGCCAGCAGCCTTCGGGACTCCCTTTATCAAGGGCAGTTCTTC.

In its sample, this clonotype was seen a few times. J is TRBJ1-2 and V is TRBV2; 9 nucleotides agree with TRBD1. The CDR3 runs to 14 residues. The germline V gene has CDR1 SNHLY and CDR2 FYNNEI. J was trimmed by 5 bases and V by 6 bases; bases with no gene match: 7. The CDR3 loop is CASSTTGTGYGYTF. CDR3 sequence (DNA): TGTGCCAGCAGCACTACCGGGACAGGGTATGGCTACACCTTC.

This clonotype was counted only a few times. The V and J genes are TRBV4-1 and TRBJ2-1, with D tentatively TRBD2 (6 bases). The CDR3 is made up of 13 amino acids. Trimming shortened V by 6 bases and J by 8 bases, and 14 bases separated the two germline ends. Germline CDR1 MGHRA, CDR2 YSYEKL. In DNA, the CDR3 is TGCGCCAGCAGTCTTCTCGGGGAGGATGAGCAGTTCTTC. The encoded protein is CASSLLGEDEQFF.

V gene TRBV5-1 combines with J gene TRBJ2-7, with D maybe TRBD1 (5 bases). V lost 0 bases, J lost 0 bases, and 13 bases lay in between. Germline assignment: CDR1 SGHRS and CDR2 YFSETQ. There are 16 residues in the CDR3. The CDR3 spells CASSLAAQGGSYEQYF. CDR3 DNA sequence: TGCGCCAGCAGCTTGGCCGCGCAGGGCGGCTCCTACGAGCAGTACTTC.

This clonotype was seen more than once but under ten times. The chain employs TRBV12-3 or TRBV12-4 and TRBJ1-1, with D unclear. The V gene lost 6 bases and the J gene lost 0 bases, with 2 bases spanning the gap. CDR3 size: 11 residues. The CDR3 nucleotides read TGTGCCAGCAGGGTGAACACTGAAGCTTTCTTT. Its protein is CASRVNTEAFF.

The chain joins TRBV6-4 to TRBJ2-3, with 8 bases fitting TRBD2. Per germline, CDR1 MRHNA and CDR2 SNTAGT. The CDR3 is 20 amino acids. V lost 0 bases and J lost 2; bases outside the gene matches: 16. The CDR3: CASSDSIAGSPGGHTDTQYF. The DNA of the CDR3 is TGTGCCAGCAGTGACTCAATAGCGGGGTCGCCCGGGGGCCACACAGATACGCAGTATTTT.

The CDR3 loop reads CSARDGLAVGEQYF. CDR3 DNA: TGCAGTGCTAGAGATGGACTAGCTGTCGGCGAGCAGTACTTC. The J gene is TRBJ2-4, the V gene TRBV20-1; 8 bases are shared with TRBD2. The DNA end favors TRBJ2-7, so the J call may be wrong. Germline V gene data show CDR1 as DFQATT and CDR2 as SNEGSKA (reference sequence). This CDR3 spans 14 amino acids.

V is TRBV28 and J is TRBJ2-4; the match to TRBD2 covers 11 bases. The J call may not be correct, given that the DNA end is closer to TRBJ2-7. The CDR3 is 13 residues long. The germline V gene encodes CDR1 MDHEN and CDR2 SYDVKM. CDR3 sequence (DNA): TGTGCCAGCTGGACTAGCGGGCGATACGAGCAGTACTTC. Translated, it gives CASWTSGRYEQYF.

The chain couples TRBV7-2 to TRBJ2-6, with 7 bases fitting TRBD2. Germline-derived CDR1 and CDR2 are SGHTA and FQGNSA. V was pared by 8 bases and J by 2 bases, with 3 bases of the junction left unmatched. The CDR3 is 14 residues long. The CDR3 is CASLGGAGANVLTF. Here the CDR3 DNA reads TGTGCCAGCCTGGGGGGGGCTGGGGCCAACGTCCTGACTTTC.

V and J are TRBV24-1 and TRBJ2-5; 9 bases agree with TRBD2. The germline CDR1 and CDR2 sequences are KGHDR and SFDVKD. After removal of 0 bases from V and 11 bases from J, the junction contained 12 bases not matched to a gene. The CDR3 runs 16 residues. CDR3 in amino acids: CATSDLQTSGYNEQYF. The CDR3 DNA sequence: TGTGCCACCAGTGATTTGCAGACTAGCGGTTACAATGAGCAGTACTTC.

This clonotype was picked up one time. CDR3 DNA sequence: TGTGCCAGCAGCCAAGATCCGGTAGGGGGTAACACGTACTTC. Protein product: CASSQDPVGGNTYF. The chain is built from TRBV4-2 and TRBJ2-7, with D perhaps TRBD1 (6 bases). CDR3 length: 14 residues. CDR1 is LGHNA and CDR2 is YNFKEQ in the germline V gene. The V end was cut by 0 bases, the J end by 12 bases, with 18 bases between.

The V call is TRBV12-3 or TRBV12-4, the J call TRBJ2-7, with D tentatively TRBD2 (5 bases). The CDR3 extends over 15 amino acids. Trimming cost V 3 bases and J 4 bases, with 16 bases left between them. The CDR3 here is CASSFGTSPGYEQYF. CDR3 DNA: TGTGCCAGCAGTTTTGGCACAAGTCCGGGGTACGAGCAGTACTTC.

This clonotype has only a few counts. The chain is built from TRBV5-1 and TRBJ2-7; 8 bases are shared with TRBD1. Unmatched junction bases numbered 4, after V lost 3 bases and J lost 2 bases. This CDR3 comprises 14 residues. The germline V gene has CDR1 SGHRS and CDR2 YFSETQ. Here the CDR3 reads CASSWLQGAYEQYF. CDR3 sequence (DNA): TGCGCCAGCAGCTGGCTACAGGGGGCCTACGAGCAGTACTTC.

The rearrangement links TRBV24-1 to TRBJ1-1; TRBD1 might be the D (6 bases). Germline V CDR1 and CDR2: KGHDR, SFDVKD. CDR3 length: 19 residues. Between the trimmed V and J ends, which lost 9 bases and 5 bases, there was a span of 33 bases. The CDR3, as DNA: TGTGCCACCGACGGCGAGGCGGGGGCCACTCAAATAAGGGGGACTGAAGCTTTCTTT. Translating gives CATDGEAGATQIRGTEAFF.

This clonotype came up a few times. This chain joins TRBV12-3 or TRBV12-4 and TRBJ1-2, with a weak D call TRBD1 (5 bases). The V and J ends lost 3 bases and 6 bases respectively, with 17 bases between them. The CDR3 runs to 15 residues. CDR3 in DNA: TGTGCCAGCAGTTTGGGACCGGGGGACGTGGATGGCTACACCTTC. It translates to CASSLGPGDVDGYTF.

The chain carries TRBV6-1 and TRBJ2-3; D may be TRBD1 (5 bases). The CDR3 spans 14 residues. Trimming took off 0 bases at V and 4 bases at J, with 8 bases between the two ends. Germline loops: CDR1 MNHNS, CDR2 SASEGT. CDR3 coding DNA: TGTGCCAGCAGTGAAGCGCCAGGGTCAGATACGCAGTATTTT. Translated: CASSEAPGSDTQYF.

This chain links TRBV7-2 with TRBJ1-2; D may be TRBD1 (5 bases). The CDR3 runs 13 residues. The germline V gene encodes CDR1 SGHTA and CDR2 FQGNSA. Trimming shortened V by 5 bases and J by 13 bases, and 20 bases separated the two germline ends. Here the CDR3 DNA reads TGTGCCAGCAGCCCATACCGGGGCGGAATTGCCACCTTC. Its protein product is CASSPYRGGIATF.

V gene TRBV12-3 or TRBV12-4 combines with J gene TRBJ2-3; 11 nucleotides match TRBD2. The junction had 15 bases not matched to a gene; V was cut back by 2 bases and J by 14 bases. This CDR3 is built from 16 residues. Here the CDR3 reads CASSLPRTSGYTRRYF. The CDR3 DNA sequence: TGTGCCAGCAGTTTACCCCGGACTAGCGGGTATACAAGAAGGTATTTT.

This clonotype has more than one count but fewer than ten. This chain joins TRBV20-1 and TRBJ2-5, with 8 bases fitting TRBD2. Germline V gives CDR1 DFQATT, CDR2 SNEGSKA (reference sequence). This CDR3 region has 13 residues. V lost 6 bases, J lost 5 bases, and 8 bases stayed unmatched. CDR3 sequence reads: CSAQTSARETQYF. The CDR3 nucleotides are TGCAGTGCGCAGACTAGCGCCAGGGAGACCCAGTACTTC.

This clonotype was counted only a few times. The V and J genes are TRBV5-1 and TRBJ1-1, with a possible D match to TRBD1 (5 bases). Germline loops: CDR1 SGHRS, CDR2 YFSETQ. The CDR3 totals 16 residues. V lost 0 bases, J lost 0 bases, and 12 bases lay in between. CDR3 protein: CASSLVPQGLNTEAFF. The CDR3 DNA sequence: TGCGCCAGCAGCTTGGTACCCCAGGGCCTGAACACTGAAGCTTTCTTT.